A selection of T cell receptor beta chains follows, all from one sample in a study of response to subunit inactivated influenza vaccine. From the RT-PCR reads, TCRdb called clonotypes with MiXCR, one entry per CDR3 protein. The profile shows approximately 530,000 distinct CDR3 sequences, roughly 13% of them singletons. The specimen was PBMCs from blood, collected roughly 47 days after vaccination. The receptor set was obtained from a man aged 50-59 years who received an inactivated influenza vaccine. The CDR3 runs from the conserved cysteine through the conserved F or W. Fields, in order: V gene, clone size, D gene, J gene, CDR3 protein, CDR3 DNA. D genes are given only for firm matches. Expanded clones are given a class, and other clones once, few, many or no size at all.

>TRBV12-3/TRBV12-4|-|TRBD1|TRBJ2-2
CASSSQGTTGELFF
TGTGCCAGCAGTTCACAGGGGACCACCGGGGAGCTGTTTTTT
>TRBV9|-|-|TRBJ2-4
CASSVGYLAKNIQYF
TGTGCCAGCAGCGTAGGATATTTAGCCAAAAACATTCAGTACTTC
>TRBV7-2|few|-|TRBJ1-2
CASSFARGYTF
TGTGCCAGCAGCTTTGCACGTGGCTACACCTTC
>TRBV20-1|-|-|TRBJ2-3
CSASDGLQYF
TGCAGTGCTAGTGATGGACTCCAGTATTTT
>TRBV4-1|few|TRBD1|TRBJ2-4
CASSHGRGLPDAKNIQYF
TGCGCCAGCAGCCATGGCAGGGGGCTCCCCGACGCCAAAAACATTCAGTACTTC
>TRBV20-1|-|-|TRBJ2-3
CSAVGGSTDTQYF
TGCAGTGCTGTTGGGGGAAGCACAGATACGCAGTATTTT
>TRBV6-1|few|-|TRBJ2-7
CASRSGVLSSYEQYF
TGTGCCAGTCGTTCCGGGGTACTTTCCTCCTACGAGCAGTACTTC
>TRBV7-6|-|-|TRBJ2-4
CASSPILGLENIQYF
TGTGCCAGCAGCCCTATCTTGGGGCTCGAGAACATTCAGTACTTC
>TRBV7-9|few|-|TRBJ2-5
CASSLPRGQETQYF
TGTGCCAGCAGCTTACCCCGGGGCCAAGAGACCCAGTACTTC
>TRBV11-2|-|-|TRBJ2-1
CASSFFPLSSYNEQFF
TGTGCCAGCAGCTTTTTCCCGCTGAGCTCCTACAATGAGCAGTTCTTC
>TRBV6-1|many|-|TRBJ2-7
CASSGGGVSYEQYF
TGTGCCAGCAGTGGGGGGGGCGTTTCCTACGAGCAGTACTTC
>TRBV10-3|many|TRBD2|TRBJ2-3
CAISGLAGVSTDTQYF
TGTGCCATCAGTGGACTAGCGGGAGTTAGCACAGATACGCAGTATTTT
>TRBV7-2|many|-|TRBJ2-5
CASSLGPPRETQYF
TGTGCCAGCAGCTTAGGGCCACCCCGGGAGACCCAGTACTTC
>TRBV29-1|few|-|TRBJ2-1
CSVDRGGGEQFF
TGCAGCGTTGACCGAGGGGGGGGTGAGCAGTTCTTC